Shown below are 4 T cell receptor beta chains from a single sample sequenced in a study of T cell clonality in common variable immunodeficiency. Data came from immunoSEQ multiplex PCR; TCRdb stores just in-frame clones and leaves some out. Observed in the sample are about 34,000 clones, none of them singletons. General study results and limits: Common variable immunodeficiency TCR beta sequences reportedly had fewer deletions and N-nucleotide insertions.

Antigen specificity for these receptors is unknown. Sequencing was performed on peripheral blood mononuclear cells. These receptors all come from a human donor with common variable immunodeficiency.

This clone was detected many times. Read data end 3 residues before the CDR3 end; the end is taken from the germline J gene. The rearrangement uses TRBV4-2 and TRBJ1-4, with D maybe TRBD1 (5 bases). CDR1 and CDR2 from the germline V gene are LGHNA and YNFKEQ. The CDR3 has 15 residues. With 5 bases removed from V and 8 bases from J, the gap between germline ends came to 18 bases. CDR3 residues: CASSDRLGGREKLFF. CDR3 DNA (partial): TGTGCCAGCAGCGACCGGTTGGGGGGACGAGAAAAA.

This clone was observed a handful of times. Read sequence stops 3 residues before the CDR3 end, and the germline J gene provides the missing end. The chain combines TRBV30 with TRBJ2-3, with 10 bases identical to TRBD2. This CDR3 contains 17 residues. Germline-derived CDR1 and CDR2 are GTSNPN and SVGIG (reference sequence). Losses at the gene ends were 2 bases for V and 1 base for J; bases not matched to a gene: 9. The CDR3 is CAWSTTLGTSGTDTQYF. The sequenced part of the CDR3 DNA is TGTGCCTGGAGTACAACCCTAGGGACTAGCGGCACAGATACG.

This clone was recorded at least ten times. The CDR3 end falls 3 residues outside the read, so it is completed with the germline J gene. The chain is built from TRBV20-1 and TRBJ1-1, with D possibly being TRBD1 (5 bases). Germline assignment: CDR1 DFQATT and CDR2 SNEGSKA (reference sequence). The CDR3 spans 10 residues. The CDR3 DNA, read in part, is TGCAGTGCCTTGGGGGGTGGG. Translated: CSALGGG. The complete CDR3 reads CSALGGGAFF.

This clone was seen repeatedly, ten times or more. This CDR3 is CASSTTSAWGDTQYF. The sequenced CDR3 bases are TGTGCCAGCAGCACCACTAGCGCTTGGGGAGATACG. V is TRBV14 and J is TRBJ2-3, with TRBD2 identical over 7 bases. From the germline J gene comes the end of the CDR3, since the read stops 3 residues before it. Germline V gene data show CDR1 as SGHDN and CDR2 as FVKESK. Trimming removed 5 bases from V and 5 bases from J; junction bases left unmatched: 10. This CDR3 contains 15 residues.